The present TCR beta chain was sequenced within a study of molecular identifiers for immune sequencing clone quantification. This clonotype appeared many times. As yet, its antigen is unknown. General observations from the study: More than 97% of effector molecules, versus under 1% of naive-cell molecules, belonged to clones above 20 RNA copies.

This CDR3 has 16 amino acids. CDR1 MNHNS and CDR2 SASEGT come from the germline V gene. V lost 2 bases, J lost 0 bases, and 11 bases lay in between. TCRdb re-derived calls from the PCR reads in MiXCR, one entry per CDR3 protein. This sample has approximately 630,000 distinct CDR3 sequences; approximately 24% occur once, and the top ten carry about 0.78%. Sequenced: naive CD8+ T cells from blood, with Jurkat cell RNA spiked in. Subset here: FACS-sorted CD8+CD4-CCR7+CD45RA+ naive T cells. The source of this sequence is a human donor in good health. Some libraries in this study had Jurkat cell RNA spiked in. J is TRBJ1-5 and V is TRBV6-1, with D uncertain. CDR3 coding DNA: TGTGCCAGCAGTGAACGGACGAGCTATAGCAATCAGCCCCAGCATTTT. Translated: CASSERTSYSNQPQHF.